The entry below gives a single TCR beta chain sequence along with its context. The data derive from a study of T cell repertoires in cytomegalovirus infection. TCRdb redid the calling of the reads with MiXCR, one entry per CDR3 protein. The data show 400,000 or so distinct CDR3 sequences, roughly 30% seen once. The V segment lost 3 bases and the J segment 8 bases; nucleotides outside the gene matches: 8. The CDR3 is 15 amino acids. The specimen sequenced was PBMCs. The rearrangement links TRBV12-3 or TRBV12-4 to TRBJ1-4, with 8 bases lining up with TRBD1. The receptor's source is a human donor in good health (CMV status not recorded). Some clones in this sample may be carry-over from other donors' samples. The CDR3 DNA sequence: TGTGCCAGCAGTTTGGACAGGGAACTAGGCGAAAAACTGTTTTTT. Translating gives CASSLDRELGEKLFF.